This T cell receptor beta chain was obtained from a study of CD8 T cells in ankylosing spondylitis. TCRdb recomputed calls from the 5' RACE reads with MiXCR, one row per CDR3 protein. Of fewer than 250,000 distinct CDR3 sequences in the sample, about 26% were seen once. The germline V and J ends were trimmed by 4 bases and 2 bases, with 13 bases remaining between them. The CDR3 extends over 14 amino acids. Germline V gives CDR1 SGHRS, CDR2 YFSETQ. Sequences were obtained from blood, either unsorted or a sorted T cell fraction (not recorded which). The sequence came from a male donor with ankylosing spondylitis or in good health (not recorded which). This chain uses TRBV5-1 with TRBJ2-7, with D tentatively TRBD1 (6 bases). The CDR3, as DNA: TGCGCCAGCAGCGGAGGACAGCCACCCTACGAGCAGTACTTC. As protein: CASSGGQPPYEQYF.